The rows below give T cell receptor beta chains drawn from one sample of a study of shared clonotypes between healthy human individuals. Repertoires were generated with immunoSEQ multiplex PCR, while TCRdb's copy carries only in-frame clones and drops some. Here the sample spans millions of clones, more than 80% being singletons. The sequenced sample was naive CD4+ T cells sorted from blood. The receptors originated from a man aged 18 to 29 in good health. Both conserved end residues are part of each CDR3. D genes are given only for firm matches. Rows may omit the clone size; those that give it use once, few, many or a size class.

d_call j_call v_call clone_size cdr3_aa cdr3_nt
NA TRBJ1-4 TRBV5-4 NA CASSGGPATNEKLFF TGTGCCAGCAGCGGGGGGCCCGCAACTAATGAAAAACTGTTTTTT
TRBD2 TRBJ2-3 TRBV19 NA CASSSLGTSGGDTQYF TGTGCCAGTAGTTCCCTGGGGACTAGCGGAGGAGATACGCAGTATTTT
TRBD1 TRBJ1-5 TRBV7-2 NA CASSLEGGAGNQPQHF TGTGCCAGCAGCTTAGAAGGGGGCGCGGGCAATCAGCCCCAGCATTTT
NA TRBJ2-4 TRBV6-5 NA CATRPDSQNIQYF TGTGCCACCCGCCCGGACAGCCAAAACATTCAGTACTTC
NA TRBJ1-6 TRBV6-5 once CASSYMQNSPLHF TGTGCCAGCAGTTACATGCAGAATTCACCCCTCCACTTT
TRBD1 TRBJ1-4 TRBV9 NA CASTSYVTGVGEKLFF TGTGCCAGCACCTCGTACGTGACAGGGGTTGGTGAAAAACTGTTTTTT
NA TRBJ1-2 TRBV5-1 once CASSRIPSGELYGYTF TGCGCCAGCAGCCGGATCCCGAGTGGGGAGCTCTATGGCTACACCTTC
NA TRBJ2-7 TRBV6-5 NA CASSPDYISYEQYF TGTGCCAGCAGCCCGGACTACATCTCCTACGAGCAGTACTTC
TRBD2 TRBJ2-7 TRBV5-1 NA CASSTDGTSGLYEQYF TGCGCCAGCAGCACGGATGGGACTAGCGGGCTGTACGAGCAGTACTTC
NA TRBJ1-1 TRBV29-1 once CSVVGLLSTTEAFF TGCAGCGTTGTAGGACTACTGTCGACCACTGAAGCTTTCTTT
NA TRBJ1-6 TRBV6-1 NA CASNIKGNSPLHF TGTGCCAGCAATATTAAAGGGAATTCACCCCTCCACTTT
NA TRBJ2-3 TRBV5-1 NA CASSTTGPGTDTQYF TGCGCCAGCAGCACCACAGGGCCGGGCACAGATACGCAGTATTTT
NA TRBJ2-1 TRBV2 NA CASSERGAELSYNEQFF TGTGCCAGCAGTGAACGGGGGGCGGAGCTCTCCTACAATGAGCAGTTCTTC
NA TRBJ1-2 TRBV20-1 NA CSARGGGGYTF TGCAGTGCTAGAGGGGGAGGTGGCTACACCTTC
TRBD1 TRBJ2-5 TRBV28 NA CASSSRTGQGQETQYF TGTGCCAGCAGTTCCCGGACCGGACAGGGACAAGAGACCCAGTACTTC
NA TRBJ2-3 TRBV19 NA CASSTGVFGDTQYF TGTGCCAGTAGTACGGGGGTTTTCGGAGATACGCAGTATTTT
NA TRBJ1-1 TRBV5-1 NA CASSLDGSLNTEAFF TGCGCCAGCAGCCTGGACGGCAGCCTGAACACTGAAGCTTTCTTT
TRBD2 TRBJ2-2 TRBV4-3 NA CASSLSRLAGKAGELFF TGCGCCAGCAGCTTAAGTCGTCTAGCGGGAAAGGCCGGGGAGCTGTTTTTT
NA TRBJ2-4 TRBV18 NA CASFTTQGWSKNIQYF TGTGCCAGCTTCACCACCCAGGGATGGTCCAAAAACATTCAGTACTTC
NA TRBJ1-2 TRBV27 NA CASSPNKLSYTF TGTGCCAGCAGTCCAAACAAATTGAGCTACACCTTC
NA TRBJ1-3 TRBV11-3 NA CASTPIKQGFSGNTIYF TGTGCCAGCACCCCCATTAAACAGGGTTTCTCTGGAAACACCATATATTTT
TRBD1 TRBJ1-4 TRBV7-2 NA CASSFQGGNEKLFF TGTGCCAGCAGCTTCCAGGGGGGGAATGAAAAACTGTTTTTT
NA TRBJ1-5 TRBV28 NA CASRLNSNQPQHF TGTGCCAGCAGGCTAAATAGCAATCAGCCCCAGCATTTT
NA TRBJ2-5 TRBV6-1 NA CASSEHDLMAQYF TGTGCCAGCAGTGAACATGACCTAATGGCCCAGTACTTC
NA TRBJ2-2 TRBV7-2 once CASSLGATGELFF TGTGCCAGCAGCTTAGGGGCCACCGGGGAGCTGTTTTTT
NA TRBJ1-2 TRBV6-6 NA CASRPTETLLNYGYTF TGTGCCAGCAGGCCGACAGAAACTTTATTGAACTATGGCTACACCTTC
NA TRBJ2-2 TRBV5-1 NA CASEEGARAGELFF TGCGCCAGCGAGGAGGGGGCGCGGGCCGGGGAGCTGTTTTTT
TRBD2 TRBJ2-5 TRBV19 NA CASSIGTSGGARETQYF TGTGCCAGTAGTATTGGGACTAGCGGGGGGGCCCGAGAGACCCAGTACTTC
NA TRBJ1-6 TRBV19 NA CASSRGRSSYNSPLHF TGTGCCAGTAGTAGGGGCAGGAGCTCCTATAATTCACCCCTCCACTTT
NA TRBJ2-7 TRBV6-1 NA CASSANLVYEQYF TGTGCCAGCAGTGCCAATCTAGTCTACGAGCAGTACTTC
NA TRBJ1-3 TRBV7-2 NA CASSQRRGSGNTIYF TGTGCCAGCAGCCAGCGGCGGGGCTCTGGAAACACCATATATTTT
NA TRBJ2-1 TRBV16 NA CASSQFRPEQFF TGTGCCAGCAGCCAATTCCGGCCTGAGCAGTTCTTC
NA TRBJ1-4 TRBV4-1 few CASSQDRRGGKLFF TGCGCCAGCAGCCAAGATCGACGGGGAGGAAAACTGTTTTTT
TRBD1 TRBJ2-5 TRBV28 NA CATGLDRVVKETQYF TGTGCCACCGGGCTGGACAGGGTTGTGAAAGAGACCCAGTACTTC
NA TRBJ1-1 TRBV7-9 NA CASSLMTVAEAFF TGTGCCAGCAGCCTAATGACAGTCGCTGAAGCTTTCTTT
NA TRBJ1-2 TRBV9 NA CASSVTRANGYTF TGTGCCAGCAGCGTGACCAGGGCGAATGGCTACACCTTC
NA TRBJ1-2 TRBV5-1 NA CASSLAQGGSYGYTF TGCGCCAGCAGCTTGGCCCAGGGAGGATCATATGGCTACACCTTC
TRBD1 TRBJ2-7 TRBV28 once CASSPGGNPTYEQYF TGTGCCAGCAGCCCAGGGGGAAACCCGACCTACGAGCAGTACTTC
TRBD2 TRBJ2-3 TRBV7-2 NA CASARRENTQYF TGTGCCAGCGCGAGGCGGGAGAATACGCAGTATTTT
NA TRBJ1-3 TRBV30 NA CAWNRGSSGNTIYF TGTGCCTGGAACCGGGGGAGCTCTGGAAACACCATATATTTT